The 29 T cell receptor beta chains below all came from one sample that was sequenced in a study of vaccination effects on CD4 cells after COVID-19. CD4+ T cells were isolated after around 10 days of culture. The participants, recipients of two vaccine doses, got either BNT162b2 or mRNA-1273. These receptors' targets are unknown. Here immunoSEQ multiplex PCR was the method, and the copy in TCRdb shows in-frame clones only, minus some. The data contain under 55,000 clones, approximately 70% of them seen just once; the ten biggest clones take up 6.5% to 7.5%. This specimen was CD4+ T cells from PBMCs cultured without peptide, taken after COVID-19 vaccination. The source is a human donor who received a COVID-19 vaccine.

This clone has just a few counts. The chain employs TRBV10-3 and TRBJ2-7; 9 nucleotides agree with TRBD2. J was trimmed by 6 bases and V by 6 bases; bases with no gene match: 21. From germline, CDR1 is ENHRY and CDR2 SYGVKD. The CDR3 is 18 residues long. CDR3 sequence: CAIRVRAGREGLGGEQYF. The CDR3 DNA follows: TGTGCCATCAGGGTCCGGGCTGGGCGGGAGGGCCTAGGGGGCGAGCAGTACTTC.

This clone came up a few times. This rearrangement joins TRBV11-3 to TRBJ1-1; unclear D gene. The CDR3 has 14 residues. Germline loops: CDR1 SGHNT, CDR2 YENEEA. Trimming took off 4 bases at V and 0 bases at J, with 9 bases between the two ends. The CDR3 spells CASSSSDMNTEAFF. The CDR3 region has the DNA TGTGCCAGCAGCTCCTCAGATATGAACACTGAAGCTTTCTTT. Full variable domain (rest looked up from reference TRBV11-3 and TRBJ1-1): EAGVVQSPRYKIIEKKQPVAFWCNPISGHNTLYWYLQNLGQGPELLIRYENEEAVDDSQLPKDRFSAERLKGVDSTLKIQPAELGDSAVYLCASSSSDMNTEAFFGQGTRLTVV.

As to this clone: An end of the junction does not agree with germline; a read error may underlie this. The gene calls are TRBV2 and TRBJ2-3, with 10 bases lining up with TRBD2. This CDR3 is built from 13 residues. The germline V gene encodes CDR1 SNHLY and CDR2 FYNNEI. CDR3 residues: CASSEAEAGGPEF. CDR3 sequence (DNA): TGTGCCAGCAGTGAAGCGGAAGCGGGAGGGCCGGAGTTT. The variable domain in full, with the rest retrieved from reference TRBV2 and TRBJ2-3, is EPEVTQTPSHQVTQMGQEVILRCVPISNHLYFYWYRQILGQKVEFLVSFYNNEISEKSEIFDDQFSVERPDGSNFTLKIRSTKLEDSAMYFCASSEAEAGGPEFGPGTRLTVL.

CDR3 in amino acids: CATSREGGEQFF. DNA for the CDR3: TGTGCCACCAGCAGAGAGGGAGGGGAGCAGTTCTTC. The chain carries TRBV15 and TRBJ2-1; 7 positions agree with TRBD2. This CDR3 is built from 12 residues. With 0 bases clipped from V and 10 bases from J, the junction kept 0 bases outside the gene matches. Germline V gene data show CDR1 as LNHNV and CDR2 as YYDKDF (reference sequence).

This clone was detected a few times. V gene TRBV24-1 combines with J gene TRBJ1-1; no clear D. This CDR3 region has 12 residues. V was trimmed by 7 bases and J by 2 bases, leaving 7 bases between them. The V gene's germline CDR1 is KGHDR and CDR2 SFDVKD. The CDR3 region has the DNA TGTGCCACCAGAGGGCAAAACACTGAAGCTTTCTTT. This gives the protein CATRGQNTEAFF.

In its sample, this clone was seen once. CDR3 coding DNA: TGCGCCAGCAGCTTGGGCGGGCCCTCCTACGAGCAGTACTTC. It codes for CASSLGGPSYEQYF. The chain joins TRBV5-1 to TRBJ2-7; D perhaps matches TRBD2 (5 bases). The CDR3 is 14 residues long. Trimming shortened V by 0 bases and J by 0 bases, and 7 bases separated the two germline ends. The germline V gene encodes CDR1 SGHRS and CDR2 YFSETQ.

This chain connects TRBV6-1 to TRBJ1-1, with 7 bases lining up with TRBD1. Germline V gene data show CDR1 as MNHNS and CDR2 as SASEGT. The V gene end was trimmed by 2 bases and the J gene end by 6 bases; junction bases not matched to a gene: 0. The CDR3 length is 12 residues. This CDR3 is CASSERGPEAFF. In DNA, the CDR3 is TGTGCCAGCAGTGAAAGGGGGCCTGAAGCTTTCTTT.

Written as DNA, the CDR3 is TGTGCCAGTAGTGCGATTGGAGCAGGCCCAATCGGCATTCAGTACTTC. The encoded protein is CASSAIGAGPIGIQYF. J is TRBJ2-4 and V is TRBV19, with D uncertain. The germline gives CDR1 LNHDA, CDR2 SQIVND (reference sequence). The CDR3 length is 16 residues. V lost 5 bases and J 9 bases, leaving 23 bases between the germline ends.

This chain uses TRBV20-1 with TRBJ1-2, with 8 nucleotides matching TRBD1. This CDR3 is 13 amino acids long. CDR1 and CDR2 from the germline V gene are DFQATT and SNEGSKA (reference sequence). The J segment lost 6 bases and the V segment lost 3 bases, leaving 6 bases of the junction unmatched. CDR3 sequence reads: CSASPDRVHGYTF. Here the CDR3 DNA reads TGCAGTGCTAGTCCGGACAGGGTGCATGGCTACACCTTC.

V gene TRBV29-1 combines with J gene TRBJ1-4; possibly TRBD1 for D (5 bases). Trimming left V 1 base short and J 7 bases short, with 10 bases between. The CDR3 sequence is 13 residues long. Per the germline V gene, CDR1 is SQVTM and CDR2 is ANQGSEA. CDR3: CSVEGGAGEKLFF. CDR3 in DNA: TGCAGCGTTGAAGGTGGGGCAGGTGAAAAACTGTTTTTT.

In this sample, this clone turned up a few times. This chain connects TRBV5-5 to TRBJ2-5; unclear D gene. Between the trimmed V and J ends, which lost 0 bases and 5 bases, there was a span of 11 bases. CDR1 and CDR2 (germline): SGHKS, YYEKEE (reference sequence). This CDR3 has 14 residues. The CDR3 sequence: CASSLEVEGETQYF. The CDR3 coding sequence is TGTGCCAGCAGCTTGGAGGTAGAAGGGGAGACCCAGTACTTC.

The chain joins TRBV2 to TRBJ1-6, with unresolved D. Germline V CDR1 and CDR2: SNHLY, FYNNEI. The V end was cut by 2 bases, the J end by 4 bases, with 9 bases between. This CDR3 has 15 amino acids. The CDR3 loop is CASSEFGPYNSPLHF. DNA for the CDR3: TGTGCCAGCAGTGAATTCGGGCCTTATAATTCACCCCTCCACTTT.

The J gene is TRBJ1-2, the V gene TRBV27, with 7 nucleotides matching TRBD1. The CDR3 has 14 amino acids. V was clipped by 2 bases and J by 7 bases; unmatched bases: 7. Germline-derived CDR1 and CDR2 are MNHEY and SMNVEV (reference sequence). The CDR3 loop is CASSLKGAGRGYTF. Written as DNA, the CDR3 is TGTGCCAGCAGTTTAAAGGGGGCGGGTCGTGGCTACACCTTC.

The chain carries TRBV7-9 and TRBJ1-1; no definite D call. V lost 5 bases to trimming and J lost 1 base, with 14 bases between them. The CDR3 has 15 amino acids. Germline V gives CDR1 SEHNR, CDR2 FQNEAQ (reference sequence). In DNA form, the CDR3 reads TGTGCCAGCAGCATCGCCAGTTCGAGGAACACTGAAGCTTTCTTT. Encoded protein: CASSIASSRNTEAFF.

The table lists this clone with a count of one. V is TRBV2 and J is TRBJ2-5; 12 bases fit TRBD2. The CDR3 runs to 14 residues. V trimming: 3 bases; J trimming: 4 bases; junction bases outside the gene matches: 0. Germline V gene data show CDR1 as SNHLY and CDR2 as FYNNEI. CDR3 bases: TGTGCCAGCAGTGAGACTAGCGGGGGAGAGACCCAGTACTTC. This gives the protein CASSETSGGETQYF. Full variable domain (rest looked up from reference TRBV2 and TRBJ2-5): EPEVTQTPSHQVTQMGQEVILRCVPISNHLYFYWYRQILGQKVEFLVSFYNNEISEKSEIFDDQFSVERPDGSNFTLKIRSTKLEDSAMYFCASSETSGGETQYFGPGTRLLVL.

The rearrangement uses TRBV5-6 and TRBJ1-1; D gene uncertain. Deletions cut 1 base from V and 10 bases from J, with 11 bases between. The CDR3 totals 12 residues. Germline V gene data show CDR1 as SGHDT and CDR2 as YYEEEE. The CDR3 reads CASSLMGGVAFF. As DNA, the CDR3 is TGTGCCAGCAGCTTGATGGGCGGTGTAGCTTTCTTT.

This clone was seen a few times. This sequence joins TRBV7-2 and TRBJ1-6; 10 nucleotides match TRBD1. Germline lookup yields CDR1 SGHTA and CDR2 FQGNSA. J lost 8 bases, V lost 1 base, and 2 bases had no gene match. This CDR3 has 15 residues. DNA for the CDR3: TGTGCCAGCAGCTTAGTTGGGACAGGGGATTCACCCCTCCACTTT. Translated, it gives CASSLVGTGDSPLHF.

This clone occurred a few times. The rearrangement uses TRBV7-9 and TRBJ2-2, with 9 nucleotides matching TRBD1. This CDR3 region has 14 residues. Trimming at V came to 4 bases and at J to 6 bases, leaving 3 bases not matched to a gene. Germline values: CDR1 SEHNR, CDR2 FQNEAQ (reference sequence). The CDR3 region is CASSSRQGAGELFF. DNA of the CDR3: TGTGCCAGCAGCTCCCGACAGGGGGCCGGGGAGCTGTTTTTT.

CDR3: CASSPRTGGAETQYF. The DNA of the CDR3 is TGTGCCAGCAGCCCCCGGACAGGGGGCGCGGAGACCCAGTACTTC. V usage is TRBV7-7 and J usage is TRBJ2-5; 11 bases map to TRBD1. The CDR3 has 15 amino acids. CDR1 is SSHAT, CDR2 FNYEAQ, per germline (reference sequence). V was clipped by 5 bases and J by 5 bases; unmatched bases: 7.

The J gene is TRBJ2-1, the V gene TRBV6-1; D gene uncertain. Germline V gene data show CDR1 as MNHNS and CDR2 as SASEGT. V shed 3 bases and J shed 3 bases, with 3 bases lying between them. This CDR3 has 12 residues. DNA for the CDR3: TGTGCCAGCAGTGACAGCTACAATGAGCAGTTCTTC. It codes for CASSDSYNEQFF.

The CDR3 reads CASSLRTGPGYNEQFF. For the CDR3, the DNA is TGTGCCAGCAGCCTTAGGACAGGCCCTGGTTACAATGAGCAGTTCTTC. J is TRBJ2-1 and V is TRBV3-1 (or the pseudogene TRBV3-2); 7 bases are a match to TRBD1. V trimming: 4 bases; J trimming: 4 bases; junction bases outside the gene matches: 10. The CDR3 consists of 16 residues. In germline, CDR1 is LGHDT, CDR2 YNNKEL (reference sequence).

The chain employs TRBV6-5 and TRBJ1-5; 7 positions agree with TRBD1. V trimming: 2 bases; J trimming: 7 bases; junction bases outside the gene matches: 5. The CDR3 is 14 residues long. CDR1 and CDR2 from the germline V gene are MNHEY and SVGAGI. The CDR3 loop reads CASSYVRTGQPQHF. The CDR3 DNA sequence: TGTGCCAGCAGTTACGTCCGGACAGGACAGCCCCAGCATTTT.

This clone was observed once. The chain links TRBV5-6 to TRBJ1-4; the D gene is possibly TRBD1 (5 bases). Germline V lookup: CDR1 SGHDT, CDR2 YYEEEE. The CDR3 runs 16 residues. Deletions cut 1 base from V and 3 bases from J, with 13 bases between. The CDR3 nucleotides are TGTGCCAGCAGCTTGTTAGGGGCAGGTGCTAATGAAAAACTGTTTTTT. This sequence encodes CASSLLGAGANEKLFF.

V and J are TRBV6-5 and TRBJ2-7; 11 bases map to TRBD2. The ends lost 6 bases at V and 1 base at J; junction bases unmatched: 5. The length of the CDR3 is 15 residues. Germline lookup yields CDR1 MNHEY and CDR2 SVGAGI. CDR3 sequence (DNA): TGTGCCAGCAGCCGCACTAGCGGGGGATCCTACGAGCAGTACTTC. This codes for CASSRTSGGSYEQYF.

This clone turned up a few times. The chain is built from TRBV11-2 and TRBJ2-3, with D hard to call. The germline V and J ends were trimmed by 1 base and 1 base, with 3 bases remaining between them. The CDR3 has 13 residues. Germline V lookup: CDR1 SGHAT, CDR2 FQNNGV. The CDR3 DNA sequence: TGTGCCAGCAGCTTAGCCGGCACAGATACGCAGTATTTT. This translates into CASSLAGTDTQYF. Full variable domain (remainder filled in from reference TRBV11-2 and TRBJ2-3): EAGVAQSPRYKIIEKRQSVAFWCNPISGHATLYWYQQILGQGPKLLIQFQNNGVVDDSQLPKDRFSAERLKGVDSTLKIQPAKLEDSAVYLCASSLAGTDTQYFGPGTRLTVL.

The chain joins TRBV6-5 to TRBJ2-6, with D perhaps matching TRBD2 (5 bases). The CDR3 is 14 residues long. V was pared by 7 bases and J by 2 bases, with 9 bases between. Germline V lookup: CDR1 MNHEY, CDR2 SVGAGI. The CDR3 bases are TGTGCCAGCATCTTCGGGACTGGGGCCAACGTCCTGACTTTC. Protein: CASIFGTGANVLTF.

This clone has only a few counts. This sequence joins TRBV5-1 and TRBJ2-7, with a possible D match to TRBD1 (5 bases). The germline gives CDR1 SGHRS, CDR2 YFSETQ. Trimming cost V 4 bases and J 3 bases, with 11 bases left between them. CDR3 size: 13 residues. The CDR3 loop reads CASSPQDGYEQYF. Here the CDR3 DNA reads TGCGCCAGCAGCCCACAGGACGGCTACGAGCAGTACTTC.

The rearrangement joins TRBV19 to TRBJ1-5, with D hard to call. V was cut by 3 bases and J by 3 bases, with 21 bases left in between. CDR1 is LNHDA and CDR2 is SQIVND in the germline V gene (reference sequence). The CDR3 runs 18 residues. The CDR3 is CASSIGSGRRLFNQPQHF. The DNA of the CDR3 is TGTGCCAGTAGTATCGGGTCGGGCCGCCGTTTATTCAATCAGCCCCAGCATTTT.

The V gene is TRBV4-1, the J gene TRBJ2-1; TRBD2 aligns across 7 bases. V was pared by 4 bases and J by 5 bases, with 11 bases of the junction left unmatched. Germline V lookup: CDR1 MGHRA, CDR2 YSYEKL. The CDR3 length is 16 residues. The chain's CDR3 is CASSLPWPGGNNEQFF. The CDR3 DNA is TGCGCCAGCAGCCTTCCTTGGCCGGGGGGTAACAATGAGCAGTTCTTC.